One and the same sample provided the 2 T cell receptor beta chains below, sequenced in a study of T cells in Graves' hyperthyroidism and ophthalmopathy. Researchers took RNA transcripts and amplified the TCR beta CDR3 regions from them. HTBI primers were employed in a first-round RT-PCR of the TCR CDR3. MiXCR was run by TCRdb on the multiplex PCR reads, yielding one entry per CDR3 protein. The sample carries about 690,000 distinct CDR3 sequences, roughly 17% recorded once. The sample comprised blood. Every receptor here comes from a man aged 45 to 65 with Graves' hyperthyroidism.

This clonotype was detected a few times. The CDR3 sequence is CASSLEFAGVGETQYF. The DNA for the CDR3 is TGTGCCAGCAGCTTAGAGTTCGCGGGAGTTGGTGAGACCCAGTACTTC. The chain employs TRBV7-9 and TRBJ2-5; the match to TRBD2 covers 7 bases. Germline lookup yields CDR1 SEHNR and CDR2 FQNEAQ (reference sequence). This CDR3 is built from 16 residues. Trimming at V came to 1 base and at J to 5 bases, leaving 10 bases not matched to a gene.

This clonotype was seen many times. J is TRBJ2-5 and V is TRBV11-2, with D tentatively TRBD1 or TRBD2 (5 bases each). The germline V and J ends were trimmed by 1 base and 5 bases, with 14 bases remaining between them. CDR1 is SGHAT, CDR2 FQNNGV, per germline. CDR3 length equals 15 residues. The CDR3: CASSLGVWGIETQYF. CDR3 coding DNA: TGTGCCAGCAGCTTAGGGGTCTGGGGGATTGAGACCCAGTACTTC.